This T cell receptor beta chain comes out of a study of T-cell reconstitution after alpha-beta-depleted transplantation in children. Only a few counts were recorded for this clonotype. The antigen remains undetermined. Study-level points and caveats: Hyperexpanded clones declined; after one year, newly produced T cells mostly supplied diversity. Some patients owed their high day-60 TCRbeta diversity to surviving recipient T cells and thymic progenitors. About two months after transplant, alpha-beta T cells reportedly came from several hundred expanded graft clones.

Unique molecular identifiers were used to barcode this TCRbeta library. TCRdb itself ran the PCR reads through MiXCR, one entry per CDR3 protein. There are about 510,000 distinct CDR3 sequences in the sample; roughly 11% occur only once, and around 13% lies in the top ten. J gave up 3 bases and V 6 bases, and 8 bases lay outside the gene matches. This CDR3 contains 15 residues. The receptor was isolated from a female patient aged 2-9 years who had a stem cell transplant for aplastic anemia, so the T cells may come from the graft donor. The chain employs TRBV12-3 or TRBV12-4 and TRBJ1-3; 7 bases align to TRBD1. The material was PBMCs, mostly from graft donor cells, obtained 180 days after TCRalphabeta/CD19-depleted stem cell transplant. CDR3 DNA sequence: TGTGCCAGCAGCATGCGACAGGGTGGTGGAAACACCATATATTTT. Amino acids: CASSMRQGGGNTIYF.